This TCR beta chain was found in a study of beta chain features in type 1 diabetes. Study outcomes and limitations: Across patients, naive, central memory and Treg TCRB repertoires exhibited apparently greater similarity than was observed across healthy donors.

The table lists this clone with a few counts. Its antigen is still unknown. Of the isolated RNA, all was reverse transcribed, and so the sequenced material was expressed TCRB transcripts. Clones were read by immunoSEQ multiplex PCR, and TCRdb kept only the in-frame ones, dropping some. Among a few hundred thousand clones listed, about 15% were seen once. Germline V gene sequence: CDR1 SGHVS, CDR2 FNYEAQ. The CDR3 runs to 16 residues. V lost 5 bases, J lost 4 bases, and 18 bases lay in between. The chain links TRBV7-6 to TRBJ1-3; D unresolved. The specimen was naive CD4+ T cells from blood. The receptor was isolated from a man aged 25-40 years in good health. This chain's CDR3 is CASSQTPKVQGNTIYF. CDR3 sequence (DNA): TGTGCCAGCAGCCAGACCCCCAAGGTACAAGGAAACACCATATATTTT.